This T cell receptor beta chain was recorded in a study of PD-L1 blockade in urothelial cancer. In the study overall: Blood was evaluated 3 weeks (second dose) and 6 weeks after therapy began.

Each patient supplied 1 to 8 pretreatment and on-treatment samples. The germline V and J ends were trimmed by 5 bases and 4 bases, with 17 bases remaining between them. The CDR3 contains 15 residues. Germline values: CDR1 SEHNR, CDR2 FQNEAQ (reference sequence). Here immunoSEQ multiplex PCR was the method, and the copy in TCRdb shows in-frame clones only, minus some. The sample includes around 120,000 clones, around 85% of them seen just once. This clonotype was sampled from a man aged 50-59 years with urothelial cancer. The chain couples TRBV7-9 to TRBJ1-2; the D gene is possibly TRBD1 (6 bases). The input for sequencing was PBMCs, taken around atezolizumab (anti-PD-L1) treatment. The CDR3 here is CASSDADRWVYGYTF. The CDR3 nucleotides read TGTGCCAGCAGCGACGCGGACAGATGGGTCTATGGCTACACCTTC.